Following are 18 T cell receptor beta chains from one sample sequenced in a study of early T cells in non-severe SARS-CoV-2 infection (dated by TCRdb to about 2021). Receptor libraries were prepared by 5' RACE. Instrument used: NextSeq 500. TCRdb reprocessed the public reads (quality trimming at Q25 with fastp, clone calling with MiXCR) and kept in-frame beta chains. Every CDR3 protein is listed once, alongside the most common genes and DNA of its rows. The sample table lists 65,000 to 85,000 distinct CDR3 sequences, 15% to 18% of them with a count of one. Approximately 12% of the sample is held by the ten biggest clonotypes. The sample taken for sequencing was whole blood. Receptors originate from an adult who was a healthcare worker with PCR-confirmed SARS-CoV-2 infection or an uninfected control (not recorded which).

This clonotype was seen repeatedly, ten times or more. This rearrangement joins TRBV29-1 to TRBJ2-7, with TRBD1 matching 8 bases. V dropped 6 bases and J dropped 1; count of bases not matched to a gene: 5. Germline CDR1 reads SQVTM; CDR2 reads ANQGSEA. The CDR3 is made up of 13 amino acids. The CDR3 spells CSVGQAGSYEQYF. In DNA, the CDR3 is TGCAGCGTGGGACAGGCGGGGTCCTACGAGCAGTACTTC.

This clonotype was counted a single time. The chain joins TRBV6-5 to TRBJ1-5; D gene ambiguous. Germline V lookup: CDR1 MNHEY, CDR2 SVGAGI. CDR3 size: 15 residues. V lost 6 bases and J 0 bases, leaving 12 bases between the germline ends. CDR3 in amino acids: CASRSRVYSNQPQHF. The CDR3 region has the DNA TGTGCCAGCAGGTCAAGGGTTTATAGCAATCAGCCCCAGCATTTT.

CDR3 bases: TGTGCCAGCAGCTTTCCCGGGACTAACACAGATACGCAGTATTTT. Its translation: CASSFPGTNTDTQYF. The gene calls are TRBV5-4 and TRBJ2-3; TRBD2 agrees at 7 bases. From germline, CDR1 is SGHNT and CDR2 YYREEE (reference sequence). V shed 2 bases, J shed 2 bases, and the junction held 5 bases outside the gene matches. CDR3 size: 15 residues.

About this clonotype itself: A read error may produce the germline difference seen at one junction end. The V call is TRBV11-1, the J call TRBJ2-3, with 9 nucleotides matching TRBD2. The CDR3 runs 14 residues. The germline gives CDR1 SGHAT, CDR2 FQDESV (reference sequence). The CDR3 nucleotides are TGTGCCAGCACCTTAGCGGGGGACACAGATACGCAGTATTTT. Its translation: CASTLAGDTDTQYF.

This clonotype was seen a handful of times. The rearrangement links TRBV7-9 to TRBJ1-5; 7 bases map to TRBD1. CDR3 size: 18 residues. J was trimmed by 5 bases and V by 5 bases; bases with no gene match: 18. Germline lookup yields CDR1 SEHNR and CDR2 FQNEAQ (reference sequence). For the CDR3, the DNA is TGTGCCAGCAGCCCCATTATCAAACGAGACAGGGAGGATCAGCCCCAGCATTTT. It codes for CASSPIIKRDREDQPQHF.

This chain connects TRBV12-3 or TRBV12-4 to TRBJ1-3; the D gene is possibly TRBD1 (6 bases). CDR3 length equals 14 residues. V shed 5 bases and J shed 2 bases, with 10 bases lying between them. CDR3: CASSPGQPGNTIYF. Here the CDR3 DNA reads TGTGCCAGCAGTCCCGGACAGCCTGGAAACACCATATATTTT.

This clonotype was observed a few times. V usage is TRBV6-2 or TRBV6-3 and J usage is TRBJ1-1; D may be TRBD1 (5 bases). The germline CDR1 and CDR2 sequences are MNHEY and SVGEGT. V shed 5 bases and J shed 3 bases, with 16 bases lying between them. The length of the CDR3 is 15 residues. The CDR3 is CASSPADIRYTEAFF. In nucleotides, the CDR3 is TGTGCCAGCAGTCCGGCGGACATCCGGTACACTGAAGCTTTCTTT.

This clonotype was seen only a few times. The chain combines TRBV27 with TRBJ1-6; D gene unclear. Trimming removed 2 bases from V and 9 bases from J, with 17 bases in between. The CDR3 is made up of 16 amino acids. Germline CDR1 MNHEY, CDR2 SMNVEV (reference sequence). The CDR3 DNA reads as TGTGCCAGCAGTTTAGGAGGGCCCACCTTCCCTTCACCCCTCCACTTT. As protein: CASSLGGPTFPSPLHF.

This clonotype was recorded a few times. Relative to the germline gene, one junction end is altered; a read error may explain this. The chain carries TRBV12-3 or TRBV12-4 and TRBJ1-1; a weak D match, TRBD1 (5 bases). The CDR3 has 15 residues. The CDR3 loop is CASITQQGWGTEVFF. The CDR3 DNA reads as TGTGCCAGCATCACTCAGCAGGGTTGGGGCACTGAAGTTTTCTTT.

The chain combines TRBV2 with TRBJ2-7; D tentatively fits TRBD1 or TRBD2 (5 bases each). Germline assignment: CDR1 SNHLY and CDR2 FYNNEI. V gave up 11 bases and J gave up 0 bases, with 14 bases separating them. This CDR3 region has 13 residues. Here the CDR3 DNA reads TGTGCCGGGGGTGACAGCCCCTCCTACGAGCAGTACTTC. Amino acids: CAGGDSPSYEQYF.

This clonotype was recorded a few times. V is TRBV20-1 and J is TRBJ1-4; a weak D match, TRBD1 (6 bases). Trimming shortened V by 6 bases and J by 6 bases, and 14 bases separated the two germline ends. The CDR3 length is 13 residues. Per the germline V gene, CDR1 is DFQATT and CDR2 is SNEGSKA (reference sequence). The CDR3 nucleotides read TGCAGTGCCCACCAAGGGGGGTATGAAAAACTGTTTTTT. It codes for CSAHQGGYEKLFF.

This clonotype was seen at least ten times. The rearrangement links TRBV6-8 to TRBJ2-1; 12 nucleotides match TRBD2. The CDR3 length is 14 residues. CDR1 and CDR2 (germline): MNHGY, SAAAGT. V was pared by 4 bases and J by 6 bases, with 1 base of the junction left unmatched. The CDR3 sequence: CASSSGLAGNEQFF. The CDR3 DNA follows: TGTGCCAGCAGTTCGGGACTAGCGGGCAATGAGCAGTTCTTC.

This clonotype was picked up a small number of times. This chain links TRBV13 with TRBJ1-5, with D perhaps TRBD1 (6 bases). This CDR3 has 17 amino acids. V lost 0 bases to trimming and J lost 3 bases, with 15 bases between them. Germline loops: CDR1 PRHDT, CDR2 FYEKMQ (reference sequence). The CDR3 coding sequence is TGTGCCAGCAGCTTAGGCGGGGGGCGAAGGGCCAATCAGCCCCAGCATTTT. Protein: CASSLGGGRRANQPQHF.

The chain employs TRBV30 and TRBJ2-1; TRBD1 matches at 9 bases. This CDR3 region has 15 residues. The germline V gene encodes CDR1 GTSNPN and CDR2 SVGIG (reference sequence). The J segment lost 0 bases and the V segment lost 3 bases, leaving 3 bases of the junction unmatched. The chain's CDR3 is CAWRKDRGSYNEQFF. The CDR3 DNA reads TGTGCCTGGAGAAAGGACAGGGGCTCCTACAATGAGCAGTTCTTC.

V and J are TRBV20-1 and TRBJ2-7; possible D gene TRBD2, 5 bases. V gave up 0 bases and J gave up 2 bases, with 14 bases separating them. CDR3 length: 15 residues. Germline CDR1 reads DFQATT; CDR2 reads SNEGSKA (reference sequence). CDR3 amino acids: CSAREAGSWTYEQYF. In nucleotides, the CDR3 is TGCAGTGCTAGAGAGGCGGGTAGCTGGACCTACGAGCAGTACTTC.

This chain uses TRBV24-1 with TRBJ2-1, with TRBD2 as a possible D gene (5 bases). Germline V gene data show CDR1 as KGHDR and CDR2 as SFDVKD. This CDR3 spans 15 amino acids. Trimming removed 0 bases at V and 9 bases at J, with 14 bases between. CDR3 DNA sequence: TGTGCCACCAGTGATTTGGGAGGCGGTCTGGGTGAGCAGTTCTTC. Its protein is CATSDLGGGLGEQFF.

This chain links TRBV13 with TRBJ2-7; D call uncertain. Germline CDR1 and CDR2: PRHDT and FYEKMQ (reference sequence). This CDR3 has 13 residues. V was cut by 1 base and J by 6 bases, with 10 bases left in between. CDR3 nucleotides: TGTGCCAGCAGCTTAGATCCTCGGGTCGAGCAGTACTTC. Amino acids: CASSLDPRVEQYF.

V and J are TRBV6-4 and TRBJ2-1; TRBD1 aligns across 11 bases. Germline V lookup: CDR1 MRHNA, CDR2 SNTAGT. CDR3 length: 15 residues. With 4 bases clipped from V and 4 bases from J, the junction kept 3 bases outside the gene matches. In nucleotides, the CDR3 is TGTGCCAGCAGTGGAGGGACAGGGGGGTACAATGAGCAGTTCTTC. Encoded protein: CASSGGTGGYNEQFF.